The 29 T cell receptor beta chains in this list originate from one sample, sequenced in a study of T cells in Graves' hyperthyroidism and ophthalmopathy. What was amplified from RNA transcripts were TCR beta CDR3 regions. HTBI primers were employed in a first-round RT-PCR of the TCR CDR3. TCRdb reprocessed the multiplex PCR reads with MiXCR, giving one entry per CDR3 protein. The sample shows about 520,000 distinct CDR3 sequences, around 24% of them seen only once. The sample was blood. These receptors all come from a woman between 25 and 40 years old with Graves' ophthalmopathy.

This clonotype occurred many times. The gene calls are TRBV28 and TRBJ1-5, with no clear D. With 7 bases removed from V and 11 bases from J, the gap between germline ends came to 12 bases. The CDR3 is 11 residues long. Germline V gene lookup returns CDR1 MDHEN and CDR2 SYDVKM. This CDR3 is CASTSFRAQHF. For the CDR3, the DNA is TGTGCCAGCACCTCCTTCCGGGCCCAGCATTTT. The entire variable domain, with the rest obtained from reference TRBV28 and TRBJ1-5, is as follows: DVKVTQSSRYLVKRTGEKVFLECVQDMDHENMFWYRQDPGLGLRLIYFSYDVKMKEKGDIPEGYSVSREKKERFSLILESASTNQTSMYLCASTSFRAQHFGDGTRLSIL.

This clonotype was detected only a few times. V gene TRBV6-1 combines with J gene TRBJ1-5; 7 bases align to TRBD1. J lost 0 bases, V lost 10 bases, and 6 bases had no gene match. Germline-derived CDR1 and CDR2 are MNHNS and SASEGT. This CDR3 is 14 amino acids long. The CDR3: CATAGQYSNQPQHF. CDR3 bases: TGTGCCACAGCGGGACAGTATAGCAATCAGCCCCAGCATTTT.

This clonotype was observed many times. V and J are TRBV4-1 and TRBJ2-2; D remains ambiguous. The CDR3 totals 14 residues. Germline V gene lookup returns CDR1 MGHRA and CDR2 YSYEKL. Between the trimmed V and J ends, which lost 4 bases and 1 base, there was a span of 7 bases. CDR3 in amino acids: CASSPTENTGELFF. The CDR3 nucleotides are TGCGCCAGCAGCCCAACAGAGAACACCGGGGAGCTGTTTTTT.

This clonotype was picked up one time. The rearrangement links TRBV5-1 to TRBJ1-2; no reliable D call. Germline values: CDR1 SGHRS, CDR2 YFSETQ. The CDR3 contains 14 residues. Between the trimmed V and J ends, which lost 7 bases and 3 bases, there was a span of 16 bases. Here the CDR3 reads CASHWGGPDYGYTF. For the CDR3, the DNA is TGCGCCAGCCACTGGGGAGGGCCGGACTATGGCTACACCTTC.

The V and J genes are TRBV15 and TRBJ2-5; 8 bases agree with TRBD1. This CDR3 has 15 amino acids. The germline V gene encodes CDR1 LNHNV and CDR2 YYDKDF (reference sequence). J lost 5 bases, V lost 0 bases, and 5 bases had no gene match. CDR3 loop: CATSRERTGMETQYF. The CDR3 region has the DNA TGTGCCACCAGCAGAGAAAGGACAGGGATGGAGACCCAGTACTTC.

The sample holds many counts of this clonotype. The chain joins TRBV4-3 to TRBJ1-1; unclear D gene. The CDR3 has 13 residues. V lost 1 base and J 7 bases, leaving 10 bases between the germline ends. Looked up from germline, CDR1 is LGHNA and CDR2 is YSLEER. In nucleotides, the CDR3 is TGCGCCAGCAGCCAAGCACGGTGGGGTGAAGCTTTCTTT. It yields the protein CASSQARWGEAFF.

This clonotype was observed at least ten times. The chain combines TRBV7-8 with TRBJ2-7, with 8 bases identical to TRBD1. Looked up from germline, CDR1 is SGHVS and CDR2 is FQNEAQ. This CDR3 is 16 amino acids long. V lost 1 base to trimming and J lost 6 bases; unmatched junction nucleotides: 11. This CDR3 is CASSLEGTGGVAEQYF. The CDR3 DNA follows: TGTGCCAGCAGCTTAGAAGGGACAGGTGGGGTGGCCGAGCAGTACTTC.

This chain connects TRBV6-1 to TRBJ1-1; D not resolved. CDR1 and CDR2 from the germline V gene are MNHNS and SASEGT. The CDR3 extends over 13 amino acids. Trimming shortened V by 5 bases and J by 5 bases, and 12 bases separated the two germline ends. CDR3: CASSRIRGTEAFF. Here the CDR3 DNA reads TGTGCCAGCAGTCGGATCCGGGGAACTGAAGCTTTCTTT.

This clonotype has a single count. This chain joins TRBV11-2 and TRBJ2-5; TRBD2 aligns across 8 bases. Unmatched junction bases numbered 10, after V lost 3 bases and J lost 1 base. The germline V gene has CDR1 SGHAT and CDR2 FQNNGV. This CDR3 has 17 amino acids. CDR3 DNA: TGTGCCAGCAGCTTGATGGGGCTAGCGGGTTTCCAAGAGACCCAGTACTTC. Translated: CASSLMGLAGFQETQYF.

The chain links TRBV12-3 or TRBV12-4 to TRBJ2-7; unclear D gene. The CDR3 extends over 16 amino acids. Deletions cut 2 bases from V and 1 base from J, with 15 bases between. The CDR3 sequence: CASSLPSEQISYEQYF. DNA of the CDR3: TGTGCCAGCAGTTTACCCTCCGAACAGATATCCTACGAGCAGTACTTC.

This sequence joins TRBV28 and TRBJ1-1; D gene ambiguous. Trimming took off 8 bases at V and 11 bases at J, with 24 bases between the two ends. Germline V gene lookup returns CDR1 MDHEN and CDR2 SYDVKM. This CDR3 is built from 14 residues. CDR3 DNA sequence: TGTGCCAGCCTAACTCAGGTAGGTAGAACTAATGCTTTCTTT. It translates to CASLTQVGRTNAFF.

This chain links TRBV5-1 with TRBJ1-2, with TRBD1 identical over 10 bases. The V gene end was trimmed by 4 bases and the J gene end by 6 bases; junction bases not matched to a gene: 9. Germline values: CDR1 SGHRS, CDR2 YFSETQ. This CDR3 region has 15 residues. The DNA of the CDR3 is TGCGCCAGCAGCCGGGACAGGGGCTTGGGGAATGGCTACACCTTC. Residues: CASSRDRGLGNGYTF.

This clonotype has ten or more counts. The genes are TRBV11-2 and TRBJ2-5; 9 bases agree with TRBD2. V lost 3 bases to trimming and J lost 7 bases; unmatched junction nucleotides: 9. This CDR3 region has 15 residues. Germline assignment: CDR1 SGHAT and CDR2 FQNNGV. CDR3 residues: CASSLGPGLAGTQYF. The CDR3 region has the DNA TGTGCCAGCAGCTTGGGACCGGGACTAGCAGGGACCCAGTACTTC.

The rearrangement uses TRBV12-3 or TRBV12-4 and TRBJ1-3; the match to TRBD1 covers 8 bases. V lost 5 bases to trimming and J lost 3 bases; unmatched junction nucleotides: 3. CDR3 length: 14 amino acids. CDR3 residues: CASSHTGGGNTIYF. The CDR3 DNA is TGTGCCAGCAGTCACACAGGGGGTGGAAACACCATATATTTT.

This clonotype was seen ten or more times. The chain employs TRBV6-1 and TRBJ2-7; possible D gene TRBD2, 6 bases. The CDR3 consists of 14 residues. The germline V and J ends were trimmed by 5 bases and 1 base, with 12 bases remaining between them. Germline lookup yields CDR1 MNHNS and CDR2 SASEGT. In DNA form, the CDR3 reads TGTGCCAGCAGTCCGCGGGGTGAATCCTACGAGCAGTACTTC. Protein: CASSPRGESYEQYF.

The chain joins TRBV5-1 to TRBJ1-1, with a tentative D call TRBD1 (5 bases). There are 13 residues in the CDR3. Looked up from germline, CDR1 is SGHRS and CDR2 is YFSETQ. Trimming took off 5 bases at V and 0 bases at J, with 8 bases between the two ends. In nucleotides, the CDR3 is TGCGCCAGCAGGACAGATGTGAACACTGAAGCTTTCTTT. This codes for CASRTDVNTEAFF.

CDR3 protein: CAIRFNSGDAFF. The CDR3 coding sequence is TGTGCCATCAGATTCAACAGCGGTGATGCTTTCTTT. This sequence joins TRBV10-3 and TRBJ1-1; D ambiguous. The CDR3 runs 12 residues. Germline loops: CDR1 ENHRY, CDR2 SYGVKD. Trimming removed 6 bases at V and 11 bases at J, with 16 bases between.

The gene calls are TRBV28 and TRBJ1-1; 9 bases fit TRBD1. Germline loops: CDR1 MDHEN, CDR2 SYDVKM. CDR3 length equals 14 residues. After removal of 4 bases from V and 6 bases from J, the junction contained 6 bases not matched to a gene. CDR3 amino acids: CASSWHRGLSEAFF. CDR3 nucleotides: TGTGCCAGCAGTTGGCACAGGGGGCTTTCTGAAGCTTTCTTT.

The genes are TRBV12-3 or TRBV12-4 and TRBJ1-5; D is possibly TRBD1 (5 bases). Trimming left V 7 bases short and J 0 bases short, with 13 bases between. CDR3 length equals 15 residues. The CDR3 DNA sequence: TGTGCCAGCAAAGACAGTCTGTATAGCAATCAGCCCCAGCATTTT. Its protein product is CASKDSLYSNQPQHF.

The gene calls are TRBV3-1 and TRBJ1-5; 8 bases map to TRBD1. Trimming cost V 1 base and J 7 bases; bases outside gene matches: 6. CDR1 is LGHDT and CDR2 is YNNKEL in the germline V gene (reference sequence). CDR3 length: 15 amino acids. Here the CDR3 DNA reads TGTGCCAGCAGCCAAGGGACAGGGTTACGGCAGCCCCAGCATTTT. It yields the protein CASSQGTGLRQPQHF.

J is TRBJ2-7 and V is TRBV12-3 or TRBV12-4; D is uncertain. V lost 6 bases and J lost 6, with 15 bases in between. The CDR3 loop spans 13 amino acids. The CDR3 sequence: CASSPRSEPEQYF. The CDR3 nucleotides read TGTGCCAGCAGCCCGAGGTCGGAGCCCGAGCAGTACTTC.

This clonotype showed up many times. The genes are TRBV9 and TRBJ1-2; TRBD1 is a possible D gene (5 bases). The CDR3 length is 15 residues. CDR1 SGDLS and CDR2 YYNGEE come from the germline V gene. V was shortened by 0 bases and J by 4 bases, with 13 bases between the two germline ends. As DNA, the CDR3 is TGTGCCAGCAGCGTAGCCCCGGCAGGGTCCTATGGCTACACCTTC. This codes for CASSVAPAGSYGYTF.

The chain links TRBV2 to TRBJ1-1, with D unclear. The CDR3 consists of 11 residues. Trimming removed 6 bases from V and 7 bases from J, with 9 bases in between. Germline V gene lookup returns CDR1 SNHLY and CDR2 FYNNEI. CDR3 protein: CASRGGFEAFF. The CDR3 DNA reads TGTGCCAGCAGGGGTGGGTTTGAAGCTTTCTTT.

The J gene is TRBJ2-5, the V gene TRBV12-3 or TRBV12-4; D is possibly TRBD1 or TRBD2 (5 bases each). This CDR3 is built from 19 residues. With 5 bases removed from V and 3 bases from J, the gap between germline ends came to 28 bases. The CDR3 region is CASSPSNPIGAGFEETQYF. CDR3 sequence (DNA): TGTGCCAGCAGTCCAAGTAATCCAATAGGGGCGGGTTTTGAAGAGACCCAGTACTTC.

Many counts were recorded for this clonotype. The rearrangement links TRBV10-3 to TRBJ1-2; maybe TRBD1 (5 bases). CDR1 is ENHRY, CDR2 SYGVKD, per germline. V was cut by 11 bases and J by 8 bases, with 24 bases left in between. The CDR3 has 14 amino acids. The CDR3: CASLGEGRSSGYTF. Written as DNA, the CDR3 is TGTGCCTCACTAGGGGAGGGAAGGAGCAGCGGCTACACCTTC.

This clonotype was counted many times. The chain carries TRBV4-1 and TRBJ1-2; the match to TRBD1 covers 7 bases. The CDR3 is made up of 14 amino acids. With 6 bases clipped from V and 4 bases from J, the junction kept 8 bases outside the gene matches. Per the germline V gene, CDR1 is MGHRA and CDR2 is YSYEKL. The DNA for the CDR3 is TGCGCCAGCAGTTACAGGGGTATGGGCTATGGCTACACCTTC. As protein: CASSYRGMGYGYTF.

At least ten counts were recorded for this clonotype. The chain links TRBV7-2 to TRBJ1-3, with a weak D call TRBD1 (5 bases). CDR1 and CDR2 from the germline V gene are SGHTA and FQGNSA. The CDR3 extends over 14 amino acids. V shed 4 bases and J shed 2 bases, with 9 bases lying between them. The DNA for the CDR3 is TGTGCCAGCAGCTCGACAGACGCTGGAAACACCATATATTTT. It codes for CASSSTDAGNTIYF.

This clonotype was seen ten or more times. The chain is built from TRBV28 and TRBJ2-7; 7 nucleotides agree with TRBD1. Germline V lookup: CDR1 MDHEN, CDR2 SYDVKM. The V segment lost 6 bases and the J segment 0 bases; nucleotides outside the gene matches: 11. The CDR3 runs 16 residues. CDR3 sequence: CASSSLGQGDSYEQYF. The CDR3 DNA is TGTGCCAGCAGCTCTCTCGGGCAGGGGGACTCCTACGAGCAGTACTTC.

This sequence joins TRBV11-2 and TRBJ1-2; D is ambiguous. V gave up 3 bases and J gave up 4 bases, with 9 bases separating them. Germline assignment: CDR1 SGHAT and CDR2 FQNNGV. The CDR3 has 13 amino acids. This chain's CDR3 is CASSFAGRYGYTF. The CDR3 nucleotides read TGTGCCAGCAGCTTTGCCGGTCGCTATGGCTACACCTTC.